This TCR beta chain was identified during a study of T cells in Graves' hyperthyroidism and ophthalmopathy. Patients aged 18 to 65 had newly diagnosed hyperthyroidism of under 2 months' duration. Clinical symptoms, serum thyroxine, TRAb, thyroid ultrasound and orbital computed tomography established diagnosis. TCR beta CDR3 regions were amplified from RNA. In the first-round RT-PCR of the TCR CDR3, the HTBI primer set was used. Each CDR3 protein is one row after TCRdb ran MiXCR on the multiplex PCR reads. The data show 750,000 to 950,000 distinct CDR3 sequences, roughly 37% seen once. This clonotype has only a few counts. The CDR3 runs 14 residues. Trimming stripped 2 bases from V and 5 bases from J, with 13 bases between. Per the germline V gene, CDR1 is SGHVT and CDR2 is SQSDAQ.

The genes are TRBV7-4 and TRBJ2-7; weak D call: TRBD2 (6 bases). The TCR comes from a young man with Graves' hyperthyroidism. Specimen: blood. DNA of the CDR3: TGTGCCAGCAGCTTATCGGCCGGAGGGAACGAGCAGTACTTC. As protein: CASSLSAGGNEQYF.